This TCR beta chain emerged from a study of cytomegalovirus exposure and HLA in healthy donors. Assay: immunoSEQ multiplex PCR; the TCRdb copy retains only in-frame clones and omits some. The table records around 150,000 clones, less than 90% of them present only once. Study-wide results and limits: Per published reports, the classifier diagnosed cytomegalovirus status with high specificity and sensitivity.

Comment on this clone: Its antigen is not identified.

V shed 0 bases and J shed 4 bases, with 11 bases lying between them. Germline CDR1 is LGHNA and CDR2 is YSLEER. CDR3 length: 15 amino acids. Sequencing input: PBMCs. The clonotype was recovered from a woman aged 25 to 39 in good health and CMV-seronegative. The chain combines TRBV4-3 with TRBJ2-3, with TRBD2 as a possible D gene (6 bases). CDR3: CASSQDTGVADTQYF. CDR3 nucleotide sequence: TGCGCCAGCAGCCAAGATACGGGAGTGGCAGATACGCAGTATTTT.